This T cell receptor (beta chain) came from a study of T cell responses to AZD1222 COVID-19 vaccine. Notes on the study in general: Possibly, clonal diversity was underestimated; donors were largely white British and included more females.

TCRdb keeps only in-frame clones here, not all; method: immunoSEQ multiplex PCR. The data hold 95,000 to 150,000 clones, with around 94% observed a single time. V gave up 4 bases and J gave up 5 bases; unmatched junction bases: 14. This CDR3 contains 17 residues. As for this clone: No antigen is known for it.

Sample: peripheral blood, taken on day 0 of AZD1222 vaccination. This chain links TRBV5-3 with TRBJ2-2, with TRBD1 matching 7 bases. TRBV5-3 falls under the ORF class, with uncertain function. The sequence came from an adult in good health. This chain's CDR3 is CARSPDRRLPITGELFF. DNA of the CDR3: TGTGCCAGAAGCCCGGACAGGCGACTCCCAATTACCGGGGAGCTGTTTTTT.